This T cell receptor (beta chain) came from a study of blood T cell repertoires in COVID-19. For the study at large: Specimens from acute and convalescent COVID-19 originated in the United States, Italy and Spain. Sample material is recorded as cDNA or gDNA derived from T cells, B-cell-depleted T cells, or PBMCs.

In the original processing: Reference gene primer amplification gave estimated nucleated cell counts. The table came from immunoSEQ multiplex PCR; TCRdb's copy has only in-frame clones and leaves some out. V and J calls and clone size are as listed in that table; D and trimming were resolved from the DNA. The top ten hold 50% of the sample, which has 60,000 to 75,000 clones, 76% seen once. V was clipped by 11 bases and J by 4 bases, with 20 bases between them. The germline CDR1 and CDR2 sequences are LNHDA and SQIVND (reference sequence). The CDR3 contains 14 residues. The clonotype was recovered from a woman of 80 years or more with acute or convalescent COVID-19. V and J are TRBV19 and TRBJ1-1, with D perhaps matching TRBD1 (5 bases). Sequenced material: peripheral blood. CDR3 in amino acids: CACAGAGGFTEAFF. CDR3 bases: TGTGCCTGCGCCGGGGCGGGGGGGTTCACTGAAGCTTTCTTT.